A single T cell receptor (beta chain) is shown here with its context. The CDR3 is 16 amino acids. V was cut by 2 bases and J by 4 bases, with 17 bases left in between. Germline assignment: CDR1 MNHEY and CDR2 SMNVEV (reference sequence). The data are from a study of Ad26.COV2.S vaccination and SARS-CoV-2 variants. Generated by immunoSEQ multiplex PCR, the TCRdb table keeps only in-frame clones and is missing some. The sample has 410,000 or so clones, 80% to 95% seen once. The treatment denotes: roughly 19 received Ad26.COV2.S at low or high dose, single or two shots; a few received placebo; per-sample allocation not given. On day 63 after the first injection, vaccine and placebo recipients gave samples.

The sequencing used peripheral blood, collected in a trial of Ad26.COV2.S vaccine versus placebo. The source of this sequence is a person between 18 and 60 years old who received the Ad26.COV2.S COVID-19 vaccine or a placebo. The chain links TRBV27 to TRBJ1-2, with D possibly being TRBD1 (5 bases). The CDR3 DNA sequence: TGTGCCAGCAGTTTAACTTTAGGGGACGGCACCTATGGCTACACCTTC. As protein: CASSLTLGDGTYGYTF.